A single sample gave rise to the 22 T cell receptor beta chains below, sequenced in a study of cytomegalovirus exposure and HLA in healthy donors. Use of 60 Vbeta and 13 Jbeta primers characterized the PCR. Data came from immunoSEQ multiplex PCR; TCRdb stores just in-frame clones and leaves some out. The sample holds about 95,000 clones, 82% seen once. The sample was PBMCs. The receptors stem from a young man in good health and CMV-seropositive.

V is TRBV27 and J is TRBJ2-1; perhaps TRBD1 as D (5 bases). Germline lookup yields CDR1 MNHEY and CDR2 SMNVEV (reference sequence). V was clipped by 5 bases and J by 7 bases, with 15 bases between them. There are 14 residues in the CDR3. This CDR3 reads CASSTYRTQNEQFF. DNA of the CDR3: TGTGCCAGCAGTACTTACCGGACACAGAATGAGCAGTTCTTC.

The genes are TRBV10-3 and TRBJ2-1; 11 positions match TRBD2. This CDR3 is 14 amino acids long. In germline, CDR1 is ENHRY, CDR2 SYGVKD. V dropped 6 bases and J dropped 7; count of bases not matched to a gene: 5. The CDR3 loop is CAIRLAGGENEQFF. In nucleotides, the CDR3 is TGTGCCATCAGGTTAGCGGGAGGGGAAAATGAGCAGTTCTTC.

The V gene is TRBV30, the J gene TRBJ1-4, with 7 bases fitting TRBD1. This CDR3 contains 12 residues. After removal of 8 bases from V and 3 bases from J, the junction contained 3 bases not matched to a gene. Germline V gene sequence: CDR1 GTSNPN, CDR2 SVGIG (reference sequence). The CDR3, as DNA: TGTGCCGGTACAGGGGCTAATGAAAAACTGTTTTTT. It yields the protein CAGTGANEKLFF.

The sample holds one count of this clone. The chain couples TRBV10-3 to TRBJ2-5; the match to TRBD2 covers 7 bases. Per germline, CDR1 ENHRY and CDR2 SYGVKD. The CDR3 totals 14 residues. V gave up 0 bases and J gave up 3 bases; unmatched junction bases: 1. This CDR3 reads CAISESGREETQYF. The CDR3 DNA follows: TGTGCCATCAGTGAGTCGGGGAGGGAAGAGACCCAGTACTTC.

CDR3 DNA sequence: TGTGCCAGCAGCTTGGGGGGACTACGCCCGTACGAGCAGTACTTC. It translates to CASSLGGLRPYEQYF. This rearrangement joins TRBV5-4 to TRBJ2-5, with TRBD2 matching over 7 bases. The DNA end favors TRBJ2-7, so the J call may be wrong. CDR1 SGHNT and CDR2 YYREEE come from the germline V gene (reference sequence). The CDR3 totals 15 residues.

This clone was detected only once. CDR3 sequence reads: CASSLLGETYEQYF. Written as DNA, the CDR3 is TGTGCCAGCAGTTTACTAGGAGAAACCTACGAGCAGTACTTC. The rearrangement links TRBV7-9 to TRBJ2-7; the D gene is possibly TRBD2 (5 bases). V lost 6 bases, J lost 2 bases, and 14 bases lay in between. This CDR3 has 14 residues. The germline V gene encodes CDR1 SEHNR and CDR2 FQNEAQ (reference sequence).

This chain joins TRBV27 and TRBJ2-5; 8 nucleotides match TRBD1. Germline lookup yields CDR1 MNHEY and CDR2 SMNVEV (reference sequence). After removal of 3 bases from V and 5 bases from J, the junction contained 8 bases not matched to a gene. CDR3 size: 15 residues. The CDR3 loop reads CASSFSRGRGETQYF. CDR3 sequence (DNA): TGTGCCAGCAGTTTTTCCAGGGGGCGCGGGGAGACCCAGTACTTC.

The chain has TRBV4-3 and TRBJ2-3, with 9 bases lining up with TRBD2. Germline V gene lookup returns CDR1 LGHNA and CDR2 YSLEER. J lost 4 bases, V lost 4 bases, and 6 bases had no gene match. This CDR3 region has 15 residues. The CDR3 loop is CASSPSGRFSDTQYF. CDR3 DNA: TGCGCCAGCAGCCCGAGCGGGAGGTTCTCAGATACGCAGTATTTT.

V is TRBV14 and J is TRBJ2-5; 9 nucleotides align to TRBD1. From germline, CDR1 is SGHDN and CDR2 FVKESK. The CDR3 totals 17 residues. Trimming took 1 base from V and 1 from J; bases not matched to a gene: 7. CDR3 sequence reads: CASSQAGTGFAQETQYF. The CDR3 nucleotides are TGTGCCAGCAGCCAAGCCGGGACAGGGTTTGCCCAAGAGACCCAGTACTTC.

V is TRBV5-1 and J is TRBJ2-1, with a weak D call TRBD2 (7 bases). Between the trimmed V and J ends, which lost 6 bases and 4 bases, there was a span of 17 bases. There are 15 residues in the CDR3. Germline V lookup: CDR1 SGHRS, CDR2 YFSETQ. The DNA for the CDR3 is TGCGCCAGCACCCCGGGGGCGGGGGTTTACAATGAGCAGTTCTTC. Amino acid sequence: CASTPGAGVYNEQFF.

This rearrangement joins TRBV6-6 to TRBJ2-7; 9 positions agree with TRBD1. CDR1 is MNHNY, CDR2 SVGAGI, per germline (reference sequence). V trimming: 8 bases; J trimming: 3 bases; junction bases outside the gene matches: 8. CDR3 length equals 14 residues. The CDR3, as DNA: TGTGCCAGCGGTACAGGGGGCAGGAACTACGAGCAGTACTTC. Its protein is CASGTGGRNYEQYF.

V is TRBV5-8 and J is TRBJ2-7; 8 bases are a match to TRBD1. The germline V gene encodes CDR1 SGHTS and CDR2 YDEGEE. The CDR3 spans 13 residues. The junction had 3 bases not matched to a gene; V was cut back by 4 bases and J by 3 bases. CDR3 sequence (DNA): TGTGCCAGCAGCAAAGGACAGGGCTACGAGCAGTACTTC. This encodes CASSKGQGYEQYF.

The rearrangement links TRBV29-1 to TRBJ2-1, with 12 bases matching TRBD2. V was pared by 7 bases and J by 9 bases, with 4 bases of the junction left unmatched. Germline V gene sequence: CDR1 SQVTM, CDR2 ANQGSEA. The CDR3 runs 12 residues. CDR3 in amino acids: CSDLAGGGEQFF. The CDR3 DNA is TGCAGCGATCTAGCGGGGGGGGGTGAGCAGTTCTTC.

The chain combines TRBV5-1 with TRBJ2-2; TRBD1 aligns across 8 bases. The CDR3 length is 15 residues. The germline gives CDR1 SGHRS, CDR2 YFSETQ. The V segment lost 5 bases and the J segment 0 bases; nucleotides outside the gene matches: 3. This CDR3 is CASREGQANTGELFF. In DNA form, the CDR3 reads TGCGCCAGCAGGGAGGGACAGGCGAACACCGGGGAGCTGTTTTTT.

The V gene is TRBV30, the J gene TRBJ2-7; 10 positions agree with TRBD2. The CDR3 sequence is 13 residues long. V dropped 4 bases and J dropped 0; count of bases not matched to a gene: 0. CDR1 is GTSNPN, CDR2 SVGIG, per germline (reference sequence). CDR3 sequence reads: CAWTSGSSYEQYF. CDR3 coding DNA: TGTGCCTGGACTAGCGGGAGCTCCTACGAGCAGTACTTC. The full variable domain, with the rest looked up from reference TRBV30 and TRBJ2-7, is SQTIHQWPATLVQPVGSPLSLECTVEGTSNPNLYWYRQAAGRGLQLLFYSVGIGQISSEVPQNLSASRPQDRQFILSSKKLLLSDSGFYLCAWTSGSSYEQYFGPGTRLTVT.

V usage is TRBV7-9 and J usage is TRBJ2-5; 9 bases map to TRBD1. The CDR3 has 16 amino acids. With V trimmed by 1 base and J by 2 bases, 5 bases remained unmatched. In germline, CDR1 is SEHNR, CDR2 FQNEAQ (reference sequence). The CDR3 DNA is TGTGCCAGCAGCTTAGACCCGGGACAGGGACAAGAGACCCAGTACTTC. Its translation is CASSLDPGQGQETQYF.

Notes on this clone: Other DNA sequences in this sample translate to the same CDR3. V is TRBV18 and J is TRBJ2-3, with 8 bases matching TRBD1. CDR3 size: 15 residues. From germline, CDR1 is KGHSH and CDR2 LQKENI. The J segment lost 0 bases and the V segment lost 1 base, leaving 0 bases of the junction unmatched. CDR3 region: CASSPRTGSTDTQYF. CDR3 nucleotide sequence: TGTGCCAGCTCACCACGGACAGGGAGCACAGATACGCAGTATTTT.

The gene calls are TRBV6-5 and TRBJ2-7, with TRBD1 identical over 7 bases. Losses at the gene ends were 6 bases for V and 7 bases for J; bases not matched to a gene: 6. CDR1 and CDR2 from the germline V gene are MNHEY and SVGAGI. The CDR3 has 12 amino acids. The CDR3 is CASSRGQLEQYF. DNA of the CDR3: TGTGCCAGCAGCCGGGGACAGCTAGAGCAGTACTTC.

The chain employs TRBV29-1 and TRBJ2-3; 14 bases align to TRBD2. This CDR3 region has 16 residues. In germline, CDR1 is SQVTM, CDR2 ANQGSEA. V gave up 4 bases and J gave up 8 bases; unmatched junction bases: 11. This chain's CDR3 is CSVVPGTSGSGGTQYF. The CDR3 nucleotides are TGCAGCGTTGTTCCGGGGACTAGCGGGAGCGGAGGTACGCAGTATTTT.

This chain links TRBV28 with TRBJ2-1; TRBD2 aligns across 10 bases. This CDR3 contains 15 residues. CDR1 is MDHEN and CDR2 is SYDVKM in the germline V gene. Trimming took 2 bases from V and 4 from J; bases not matched to a gene: 2. The CDR3 is CASSLLAGDYNEQFF. The CDR3 coding sequence is TGTGCCAGCAGTTTACTAGCGGGAGATTACAATGAGCAGTTCTTC.

The J gene is TRBJ2-5, the V gene TRBV9; D unresolved. Germline V gene lookup returns CDR1 SGDLS and CDR2 YYNGEE. This CDR3 is 13 amino acids long. V lost 0 bases and J 5 bases, leaving 8 bases between the germline ends. The CDR3 sequence: CASSVAPSETQYF. The DNA for the CDR3 is TGTGCCAGCAGCGTAGCCCCGTCGGAGACCCAGTACTTC.

The chain employs TRBV29-1 and TRBJ1-1; a weak D match, TRBD1 (6 bases). The CDR3 sequence is 13 residues long. Trimming took off 6 bases at V and 2 bases at J, with 13 bases between the two ends. Germline V gives CDR1 SQVTM, CDR2 ANQGSEA. In DNA form, the CDR3 reads TGCAGCGTCTTGGGACACGGAAACACTGAAGCTTTCTTT. It encodes CSVLGHGNTEAFF.